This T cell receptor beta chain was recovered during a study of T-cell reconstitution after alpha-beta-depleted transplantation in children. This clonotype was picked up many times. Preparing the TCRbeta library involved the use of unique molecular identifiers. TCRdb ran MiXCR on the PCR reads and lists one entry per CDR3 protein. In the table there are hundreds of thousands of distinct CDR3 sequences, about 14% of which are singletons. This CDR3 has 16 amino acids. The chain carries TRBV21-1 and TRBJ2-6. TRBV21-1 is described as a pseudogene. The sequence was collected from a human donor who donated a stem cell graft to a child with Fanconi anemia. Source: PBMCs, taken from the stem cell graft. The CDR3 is CASNKAGYSGANVLTF. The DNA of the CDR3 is TGTGCCAGCAACAAAGCAGGCTACTCTGGGGCCAACGTCCTGACTTTC.